What follows are 16 T cell receptor beta chains derived from one specimen sequenced in a study of cytomegalovirus exposure and HLA in healthy donors. This PCR relied on a set of 60 Vbeta primers and 13 Jbeta primers. Sequencing was performed with immunoSEQ multiplex PCR; in TCRdb, only in-frame clones are kept and a portion is missing. The data show 130,000 to 150,000 clones, approximately 83% seen once. Sequences were obtained from PBMCs. The receptors derive from a man aged 35 to 55 in good health and CMV-seropositive.

The chain couples TRBV18 to TRBJ2-7; D ambiguous. The CDR3 totals 14 residues. The V end lost 3 bases, the J end lost 3 bases, and 12 bases lay between the germline ends. Germline V CDR1 and CDR2: KGHSH, LQKENI. The CDR3 DNA reads as TGTGCCAGCTCACCTGCCTTTACAGTCTACGAGCAGTACTTC. It is translated as CASSPAFTVYEQYF.

The genes are TRBV7-3 and TRBJ2-1; D is ambiguous. Trimming left V 4 bases short and J 4 bases short, with 8 bases between. Germline values: CDR1 SGHTA, CDR2 FQGTGA. CDR3 length equals 13 residues. Here the CDR3 reads CASSYDTYNEQFF. The CDR3 nucleotides are TGTGCCAGCAGCTATGACACGTACAATGAGCAGTTCTTC.

V is TRBV10-3 and J is TRBJ2-7, with D unresolved. Germline V CDR1 and CDR2: ENHRY, SYGVKD. CDR3 length equals 16 residues. The V gene lost 5 bases and the J gene lost 6 bases, with 23 bases spanning the gap. The CDR3: CAISPLITPIPGEQYF. The CDR3 DNA reads TGTGCCATCAGTCCCTTAATTACGCCGATCCCGGGCGAGCAGTACTTC.

The chain recombines TRBV19 with TRBJ1-3, with 7 bases lining up with TRBD1. CDR1 is LNHDA and CDR2 is SQIVND in the germline V gene (reference sequence). The CDR3 length is 16 residues. V lost 4 bases to trimming and J lost 0 bases; unmatched junction nucleotides: 6. The CDR3 protein is CASSTDRASSGNTIYF. The DNA of the CDR3 is TGTGCCAGTAGTACAGACAGGGCGAGCTCTGGAAACACCATATATTTT.

The chain recombines TRBV7-2 with TRBJ1-2; TRBD1 matches at 8 bases. Germline CDR1 SGHTA, CDR2 FQGNSA. The J segment lost 6 bases and the V segment lost 2 bases, leaving 14 bases of the junction unmatched. The CDR3 sequence is 17 residues long. The CDR3 sequence: CASSLIYLQGEQDGYTF. In nucleotides, the CDR3 is TGTGCCAGCAGCTTAATCTATTTACAGGGGGAGCAGGATGGCTACACCTTC.

The chain uses TRBV9 and TRBJ2-7; 13 positions match TRBD2. Per germline, CDR1 SGDLS and CDR2 YYNGEE. Germline trimming cut 3 bases from V and 5 bases from J; bases unmatched to any gene: 17. The CDR3 totals 19 residues. CDR3 loop: CASSALGLAGTRPGDEQYF. The CDR3 DNA is TGTGCCAGCAGCGCCTTGGGACTAGCGGGAACTCGCCCCGGGGACGAGCAGTACTTC.

V is TRBV11-2 and J is TRBJ2-1; D is unresolved. Between the trimmed V and J ends, which lost 1 base and 1 base, there was a span of 5 bases. Germline assignment: CDR1 SGHAT and CDR2 FQNNGV. CDR3 size: 14 residues. The CDR3 reads CASSLGSSYNEQFF. Written as DNA, the CDR3 is TGTGCCAGCAGCTTAGGGAGTTCCTACAATGAGCAGTTCTTC.

The CDR3 DNA reads as TGTGCCAGCAGCCCTAGGTCCCTCTCCCTGGTGGGGGAGCTGTTTTTT. It yields the protein CASSPRSLSLVGELFF. V usage is TRBV9 and J usage is TRBJ2-2; D unclear. Germline loops: CDR1 SGDLS, CDR2 YYNGEE. Trimming cost V 4 bases and J 8 bases, with 21 bases left between them. The CDR3 runs to 16 residues.

The chain recombines TRBV7-9 with TRBJ2-1; D is ambiguous. V shed 5 bases and J shed 7 bases, with 27 bases lying between them. Germline V gene sequence: CDR1 SEHNR, CDR2 FQNEAQ (reference sequence). The CDR3 has 18 residues. This CDR3 is CASSPKLRLTRGGNEQFF. The CDR3 DNA follows: TGTGCCAGCAGCCCTAAATTAAGGCTTACTCGCGGTGGGAATGAGCAGTTCTTC.

This clone was observed a single time. The CDR3 carries no conserved terminal phenylalanine or tryptophan, so it likely arises from a read error. Because the CDR3's place on the DNA is in doubt, the DNA is left out and the CDR3 is given as listed by TCRdb. V and J are TRBV6-5 and TRBJ1-1. A total of 12 residues make up the CDR3, ends included. CDR1 MNHEY and CDR2 SVGAGI come from the germline V gene. CDR3 amino acids: CASSYGSFPENL.

V and J are TRBV25-1 and TRBJ2-7; possible D gene TRBD2, 6 bases. Germline CDR1 is MGHDK and CDR2 is SYGVNS. CDR3 size: 16 residues. V was clipped by 2 bases and J by 3 bases, with 17 bases between them. This CDR3 is CASSENSWRGGYEQYF. The DNA of the CDR3 is TGTGCCAGCAGTGAAAATTCCTGGAGGGGAGGCTACGAGCAGTACTTC.

J is TRBJ2-3 and V is TRBV19; D might be TRBD1 (6 bases). The ends were cut back, 3 bases at V and 2 bases at J, with 9 bases in the middle. The CDR3 sequence is 14 residues long. The germline CDR1 and CDR2 sequences are LNHDA and SQIVND (reference sequence). Here the CDR3 DNA reads TGTGCCAGTAGTATTAGGGACACCACAGATACGCAGTATTTT. This encodes CASSIRDTTDTQYF.

The V gene is TRBV4-3, the J gene TRBJ1-4, with D possibly matching TRBD1 (5 bases). V gave up 0 bases and J gave up 8 bases, with 22 bases separating them. Germline loops: CDR1 LGHNA, CDR2 YSLEER. This CDR3 comprises 18 residues. The CDR3 coding sequence is TGCGCCAGCAGCCAAGAATTATTATTAGGGGCACACCGGGAAAAACTGTTTTTT. Translated: CASSQELLLGAHREKLFF.

The chain carries TRBV6-5 and TRBJ2-3; a possible D gene is TRBD2 (6 bases). CDR3 length: 15 amino acids. Germline-derived CDR1 and CDR2 are MNHEY and SVGAGI. The V end was cut by 5 bases, the J end by 6 bases, with 18 bases between. This CDR3 is CASSPLGGAGDTQYF. The CDR3 DNA reads TGTGCCAGCAGTCCCCTCGGAGGGGCGGGTGATACGCAGTATTTT.

In nucleotides, the CDR3 is TGTGCCAGCAGCCAGCTCGGGGGGAGCTCCTACGAGCAGTACTTC. It is translated as CASSQLGGSSYEQYF. The rearrangement links TRBV14 to TRBJ2-7; 7 nucleotides line up with TRBD2. Germline values: CDR1 SGHDN, CDR2 FVKESK. The J segment lost 0 bases and the V segment lost 3 bases, leaving 5 bases of the junction unmatched. The CDR3 is 15 residues long.

The chain carries TRBV2 and TRBJ2-5; 9 bases match TRBD1. The CDR3 runs 14 residues. Per the germline V gene, CDR1 is SNHLY and CDR2 is FYNNEI. J gave up 4 bases and V 6 bases, and 6 bases lay outside the gene matches. The CDR3 DNA sequence: TGTGCCAGCAGCCTAGGGACAGGGCGAGAGACCCAGTACTTC. This sequence encodes CASSLGTGRETQYF.